This T cell receptor beta chain appears in the sequencing data of a study of cytomegalovirus exposure and HLA in healthy donors. The germline V and J ends were trimmed by 1 base and 3 bases, with 12 bases remaining between them. Germline loops: CDR1 MDHEN, CDR2 SYDVKM. The length of the CDR3 is 15 residues. The donors were members of the roughly 130-subject validation cohort (separate from the roughly 700-subject first cohort). The assay was immunoSEQ multiplex PCR, and TCRdb's table has in-frame clones only and misses some. The sample contains fewer than 350,000 clones, around 87% of which appear only once.

This chain joins TRBV28 and TRBJ1-2; D perhaps matches TRBD1 (6 bases). The clonotype comes from a woman younger than 30 in good health and CMV-seronegative. Material for sequencing was PBMCs. CDR3 sequence (DNA): TGTGCCAGCAGTTTATACAGGGCCCTCGACTATGGCTACACCTTC. Protein: CASSLYRALDYGYTF.